This T cell receptor beta chain was obtained from a study of blood T cell repertoires in COVID-19. Study as a whole: Spain, Italy and the United States supplied samples that represented acute and convalescent COVID-19.

Trimming shortened V by 2 bases and J by 3 bases, and 8 bases separated the two germline ends. This CDR3 comprises 13 residues. In the authors' methods: Estimation of nucleated cell counts was performed using reference gene primer amplification. Profiled with immunoSEQ multiplex PCR; TCRdb holds only in-frame clones, not every one. The V and J calls and the clone size are those of that table, but D and trimming were determined from the DNA. Among approximately 170,000 clones listed, about 87% were seen once. The receptor was isolated from a woman over 75 with COVID-19, enrolled during active disease. Sequencing was carried out using peripheral blood. The chain links TRBV12-3 or TRBV12-4 to TRBJ2-7; D ambiguous. CDR3 DNA sequence: TGTGCCAGCAGTTTATCGGGTAGCTACGAGCAGTACTTC. This encodes CASSLSGSYEQYF.